This TCR beta chain came from a study of blood T cell repertoires in COVID-19. This table comes from immunoSEQ multiplex PCR, and its TCRdb copy is limited to in-frame clones, with some not included. The sample records 95,000 to 150,000 clones, approximately 90% being singletons. Per germline, CDR1 SGHKS and CDR2 YYEKEE (reference sequence). V dropped 6 bases and J dropped 3 bases, with 16 bases sitting between them. The CDR3 sequence is 14 residues long. The chain employs TRBV5-5 and TRBJ2-7, with unresolved D. This sequence was found in a middle-aged man with acute or convalescent COVID-19. Sequencing was done on a sample of peripheral blood. The DNA of the CDR3 is TGTGCCAGCACCCCCGCTCCGGGTGTCTACGAGCAGTACTTC. It yields the protein CASTPAPGVYEQYF.